The clone carrying this T cell receptor beta chain was counted a few times. The data originate from a study of T-cell reconstitution after alpha-beta-depleted transplantation in children. Using unique molecular identifiers, the investigators prepared the TCRbeta library. From the PCR reads, TCRdb called clonotypes with MiXCR, one entry per CDR3 protein. The sample holds some 520,000 distinct CDR3 sequences, about 31% seen once. V shed 1 base and J shed 5 bases, with 10 bases lying between them. Germline V gene data show CDR1 as DFQATT and CDR2 as SNEGSKA (reference sequence). This CDR3 is 13 amino acids long.

The sequence derives from a human donor who donated a stem cell graft to a child with aplastic anemia. This sample comprised PBMCs from the stem cell graft donor, obtained from the stem cell graft. The chain links TRBV20-1 to TRBJ2-3, with no clear D. In DNA, the CDR3 is TGCAGTGCTAGAGGTGGGCTTGGAGATACGCAGTATTTT. Protein sequence: CSARGGLGDTQYF.